This T cell receptor (beta chain) is from a study of type 1 and type 2 diabetes patients (dated by TCRdb to 2016 to 2017). Describing the broader study: The cohort comprised eight to ten type 1 diabetes patients, four type 2 diabetes patients and about 6 nondiabetic controls recruited in China. Across the study, CD4+ and CD8+ T cells were positively selected from PBMCs by means of CD4 or CD8 MicroBeads on MACS columns. Altogether, 18,976,912 paired-end reads were produced across the whole study. The study profiled TCRbeta repertoires by high-throughput sequencing to compare type 1 diabetes, type 2 diabetes and nondiabetic individuals. Type 2 diabetes patients were included as a disease comparison group for the type 1 diabetes patients. When approximately 20-cycle amplification was compared with roughly 27-cycle amplification, V gene usage looked similar, suggesting that primer efficiencies were similar and PCR bias was random. The TCRbeta libraries underwent paired-end sequencing on Illumina HiSeq 2000 or MiSeq instruments.

Every diabetic patient fulfilled standard classification criteria for type 1 or type 2 diabetes, and glucose and C-peptide were evaluated using WHO-recommended methods. Exclusion applied to any donor with other autoimmune diseases or infections within the previous four weeks. Approximately 9.7 milliliters of peripheral blood were drawn from each participant. PBMCs were isolated with LymphoPrep density separation. Sequencing instrument: Illumina MiSeq. TCRbeta CDR3 amplification used genomic DNA from the sorted T cell subsets as template. The TCRbeta CDR3 region was amplified by multiplex PCR using 30 forward and 13 reverse primers. After the PCR products were purified with AMPure XP beads, a second PCR of 25 cycles was run to add indices and adaptors. Before sequencing, the QIAquick Gel Extraction Kit was used to gel-purify the libraries. The authors' analysis ran thus. FLASH was used to merge paired-end reads, and IgBLAST was used to align the merged reads to IMGT V, D and J germline references. Reads with below 70% alignment identity to germline references were discarded, leaving more than 10,000,000 reads study-wide. CDR3 boundaries, reading frame and productivity were assigned according to IMGT definitions. Clones at or above 1% of reads were defined as highly-expanded clones, and diversity was measured by normalized Shannon entropy. Unpaired two-tailed t-tests were used to test for differences in Shannon entropy between groups. TCRdb itself trimmed the public reads at Q25 with fastp, ran MiXCR and retained productive beta chains. Each record represents a unique CDR3 protein, reported with the most common genes and DNA among its rows. The V and J calls were determined by TCRdb, not by the authors. The sample table lists approximately 260,000 distinct CDR3 sequences, more than 45% of them with a count of one. Together, the top ten hold roughly 13% of the sample.

Comments on this clonotype: Its target antigen remains unknown. A junction end diverges from the germline sequence, so it may reflect a read error.

Taken from the germline V gene (reference sequence), the CDR1 and CDR2 loops are PRHDT and FYEKMQ. There are 16 amino acids in the CDR3, from cysteine to phenylalanine inclusive. CDR3 DNA only is kept here, 48 bases in frame from base 1. Broader findings and caveats from the paper: Few highly-expanded CD4+ clones, median one, were found in type 2 diabetes patients, accounting for a median around 4.1% of reads. High diversity was shown by type 2 diabetes repertoires, and the diversity was significantly greater than that of type 1 diabetes repertoires in both CD4+ and CD8+ T cells. The study groups were not matched for age and gender, which could possibly have biased interpretation. Highly correlated V and J gene usage patterns were observed for type 2 diabetes and control samples, with an average of around 0.97 between samples. Because only a limited number of T2D and control samples were sequenced, some T1D-only HECs might also be present in more T2D or control samples.

The sequence came from a man aged 18-30 years with type 2 diabetes. Recombination linked TRBV13 to TRBJ1-2, and TRBD1 aligns with 11 junction nucleotides. Sequencing was carried out using peripheral blood mononuclear cells (PBMCs). For the CDR3, the sequence is CASNLDFGQGAYGYTF. The DNA sequence follows: TGTGCCAGCAACTTAGATTTCGGACAGGGGGCCTATGGCTACACCTTC.